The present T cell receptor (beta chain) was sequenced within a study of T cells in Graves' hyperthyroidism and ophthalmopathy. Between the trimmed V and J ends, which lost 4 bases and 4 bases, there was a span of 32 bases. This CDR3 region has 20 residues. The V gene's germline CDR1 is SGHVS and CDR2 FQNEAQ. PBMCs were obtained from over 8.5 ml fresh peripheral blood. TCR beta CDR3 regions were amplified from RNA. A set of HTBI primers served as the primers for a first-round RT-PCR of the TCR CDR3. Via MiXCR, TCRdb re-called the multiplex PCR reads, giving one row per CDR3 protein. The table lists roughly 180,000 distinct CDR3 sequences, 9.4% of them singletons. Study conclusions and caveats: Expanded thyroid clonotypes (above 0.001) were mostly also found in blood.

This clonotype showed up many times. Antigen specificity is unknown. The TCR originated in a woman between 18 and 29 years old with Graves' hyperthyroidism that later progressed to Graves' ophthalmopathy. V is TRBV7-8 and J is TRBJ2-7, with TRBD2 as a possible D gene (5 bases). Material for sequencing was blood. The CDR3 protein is CASSSESVVVRLASGYEQYF. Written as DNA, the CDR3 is TGTGCCAGCAGCTCCGAATCAGTTGTAGTCCGGCTAGCTTCGGGTTACGAGCAGTACTTC.